The clone carrying this T cell receptor beta chain was observed a handful of times. This record belongs to a study of T cell responses to AZD1222 COVID-19 vaccine. Measured with immunoSEQ multiplex PCR; TCRdb has only the in-frame clones, and not every one. The sample holds around 74,000 clones, about 90% seen once. CDR3 length: 15 residues. CDR1 is SGDLS, CDR2 YYNGEE, per germline. V dropped 3 bases and J dropped 2 bases, with 11 bases sitting between them. The source material was peripheral blood, sampled on day 0 of MenACWY control vaccination. The chain uses TRBV9 and TRBJ2-2, with D unresolved. This clonotype was obtained from an adult in good health. The DNA of the CDR3 is TGTGCCAGCAGCGATAAAGCAAGAAACACCGGGGAGCTGTTTTTT. Translation: CASSDKARNTGELFF.